This T cell receptor (beta chain) was recorded in a study of T cells in Graves' hyperthyroidism and ophthalmopathy. Study details: Peripheral blood collection took place at initial diagnosis, before any treatment.

In this sample, this clonotype turned up many times. Its antigen is not known. Findings and caveats of the study: Most thyroid-expanded clonotypes above 0.001 were also found in blood.

Germline CDR1 is MDHEN and CDR2 is SYDVKM. Trimming cost V 3 bases and J 7 bases; bases outside gene matches: 10. The CDR3 length is 15 residues. Graves' hyperthyroidism qualified as stable when ophthalmopathy did not progress within 18 months. Using RNA transcripts as the source, TCR beta CDR3 regions were amplified. The study used the HTBI primer set for a first-round RT-PCR of the TCR CDR3. MiXCR, applied by TCRdb to the multiplex PCR reads, yields one record per CDR3 protein. Among about 400,000 distinct CDR3 sequences listed, around 14% were seen once. The TCR originated in a woman between 18 and 30 years old with Graves' hyperthyroidism. The specimen sequenced was blood. The genes are TRBV28 and TRBJ1-1; the match to TRBD1 covers 8 bases. For the CDR3, the DNA is TGTGCCAGCAGTTTTGGGTCAGGGGGCGTGATTGAAGCTTTCTTT. Translation: CASSFGSGGVIEAFF.